This T cell receptor delta chain was sequenced for a study of Vδ1+ human thymocytes. The study, taken as a whole, reports: Thymic TRG and TRD repertoires appeared highly polyclonal. Around 18% of thymic delta-chain sequences were Vdelta2, with few Vdelta3, unlike blood Vdelta1+ controls.

The template was reverse-transcribed extracted RNA. Multiplex PCR used pooled V-gene forward primers and a constant-region reverse primer to amplify CDR3s. TCRdb called clones anew from the multiplex PCR reads with CATT. The table records about 54,000 delta-chain clones, approximately 16% of them present only once. V lost 0 bases and J lost 2; bases outside the gene matches: 6. CDR1 TSWWSYY and CDR2 QGS come from the germline V gene. This CDR3 has 17 amino acids. Sorted Vdelta1+ thymocytes were about 97% to 99.6% pure. As for this clone: The target antigen is unknown.

The genes are TRDV1 and TRDJ1, with TRDD3 matching 10 bases. The sequenced sample consisted of Vdelta1+ gamma-delta thymocytes from the thymus. Subset denoted: FACS-sorted CD3+ TCRalphabeta- TCRVdelta1+ TCRVdelta2- thymocytes. This TCR derives from a boy under two years old who had congenital heart surgery. The CDR3: CALGELVLGDRTDKLIF. DNA for the CDR3: TGTGCTCTTGGGGAACTAGTACTGGGGGATCGGACCGATAAACTCATCTTT.